The clone carrying this TCR beta chain was counted between two and nine times. Its specificity is unknown. The sample comes from a study of molecular identifiers for immune sequencing clone quantification. Study-wide results and limits: Effector cells had over 98% of their molecules in clones above 20 RNA copies, while naive cells had under 1%.

J gave up 4 bases and V 0 bases, and 4 bases lay outside the gene matches. From germline, CDR1 is MGHRA and CDR2 YSYEKL. The CDR3 has 15 residues. TCRdb re-analysed the PCR reads in MiXCR, keeping a single row per CDR3 protein. The top ten clones hold roughly 1% of a sample with some 97,000 distinct CDR3 sequences, 24% of them seen once. Sequenced: naive CD8+ T cells from blood, with Jurkat cell RNA spiked in. Subset meaning: FACS-sorted CD8+CD4-CCR7+CD45RA+ naive T cells. The TCR comes from a human donor in good health. Some libraries in this study had Jurkat cell RNA spiked in. The chain combines TRBV4-1 with TRBJ2-7, with 9 nucleotides matching TRBD2. CDR3 sequence: CASSQDIAGVYEQYF. In DNA form, the CDR3 reads TGCGCCAGCAGCCAAGATATAGCGGGGGTTTACGAGCAGTACTTC.